The following is a T cell receptor beta chain sequence with its context. Its antigen is not identified. This sample is drawn from a study of CD8+ T cells in alopecia areata. Regarding the study as a whole: Persistence in scalp and blood during tofacitinib was observed for many expanded lesional clones. Among the top 100, expanded CD8+ clones were significantly decreased by tofacitinib, as was scalp clonality.

RNA extraction and reverse transcription yielded cDNA as sequencing template. The method was immunoSEQ multiplex PCR; TCRdb's version includes in-frame clones alone and lacks a portion of them. The repertoire holds roughly 280,000 clones, with roughly 63% as singletons. The treatment: oral pan-JAK inhibitor, 5-10 mg twice daily. The CDR3 contains 12 residues. Germline lookup yields CDR1 SQVTM and CDR2 ANQGSEA. Between the trimmed V and J ends, which lost 4 bases and 2 bases, there was a span of 9 bases. The chain carries TRBV29-1 and TRBJ2-7, with D unclear. The clonotype was recovered from a human donor with alopecia areata. The sample consisted of CD4+ T cells sorted from blood, taken at roughly week 52, from a patient treated with tofacitinib. CDR3 DNA sequence: TGCAGCGTTGTGTACAGTACCTACGAGCAGTACTTC. Translation gives CSVVYSTYEQYF.